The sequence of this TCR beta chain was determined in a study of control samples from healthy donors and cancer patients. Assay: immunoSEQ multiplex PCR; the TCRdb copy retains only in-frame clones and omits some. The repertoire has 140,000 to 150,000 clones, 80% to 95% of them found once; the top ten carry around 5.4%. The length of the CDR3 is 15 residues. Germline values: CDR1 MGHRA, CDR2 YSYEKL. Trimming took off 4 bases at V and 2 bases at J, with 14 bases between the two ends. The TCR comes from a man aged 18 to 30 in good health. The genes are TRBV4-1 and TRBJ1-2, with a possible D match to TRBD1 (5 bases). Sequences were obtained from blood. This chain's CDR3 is CASSRLPDRNYGYTF. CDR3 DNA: TGCGCCAGCAGCCGCCTCCCCGACAGAAACTATGGCTACACCTTC.